These T cell receptor beta chains were read from a single sample in a study of blood T cell repertoires in COVID-19. Libraries were prepared by immunoSEQ multiplex PCR; TCRdb keeps only in-frame clonotypes and omits some of them. Of approximately 160,000 clones listed, over 70% are singletons. The sequencing input was peripheral blood. These receptors originate from a man aged 65-85 years with acute or convalescent COVID-19. Both conserved end residues are trimmed from each CDR3. Each record gives: CDR3 protein, V gene, D gene, J gene. D genes are given only for firm matches.

CDR3aa: ASSLRGTGSEKLF; v_gene: TRBV5-1; d_gene: TRBD1; j_gene: TRBJ1-4
CDR3aa: ASSDTGLGNTIY; v_gene: TRBV6-1; d_gene: .; j_gene: TRBJ1-3
CDR3aa: ASSQSYSVKETQY; v_gene: TRBV23-1; d_gene: .; j_gene: TRBJ2-5
CDR3aa: ASSLRPMAGGRGTGELF; v_gene: TRBV27; d_gene: TRBD2; j_gene: TRBJ2-2
CDR3aa: ATSRHGGGGLDTQY; v_gene: TRBV15; d_gene: .; j_gene: TRBJ2-3
CDR3aa: ASGFQGAGANVLT; v_gene: TRBV28; d_gene: TRBD1; j_gene: TRBJ2-6
CDR3aa: ASSLTSGTFNEQF; v_gene: TRBV7-9; d_gene: TRBD2; j_gene: TRBJ2-1
CDR3aa: ASAALPNYGYT; v_gene: TRBV2; d_gene: .; j_gene: TRBJ1-2
CDR3aa: ASSPKGDRANSPLH; v_gene: TRBV18; d_gene: TRBD1; j_gene: TRBJ1-6
CDR3aa: ASSPLAGARGTGTQY; v_gene: TRBV27; d_gene: TRBD2; j_gene: TRBJ2-5
CDR3aa: ASSWTSGGAGTDTQY; v_gene: TRBV27; d_gene: TRBD2; j_gene: TRBJ2-3
CDR3aa: ASSQLAGGFNEQF; v_gene: TRBV6-5; d_gene: TRBD2; j_gene: TRBJ2-1
CDR3aa: ASAPSRTGAGNTIY; v_gene: TRBV6-6; d_gene: TRBD1; j_gene: TRBJ1-3
CDR3aa: ATSGGAEETQY; v_gene: TRBV24-1; d_gene: .; j_gene: TRBJ2-5